The TCR beta chain described here comes from a study of T cells after yellow fever vaccination. This clonotype has just a few counts. TCRdb reprocessed the 5' RACE reads via MiXCR and lists one record per CDR3 protein. The sample shows hundreds of thousands of distinct CDR3 sequences, less than 15% of them seen only once. Germline CDR1 reads SGHDT; CDR2 reads YYEEEE. There are 17 residues in the CDR3. With V trimmed by 0 bases and J by 1 base, 7 bases remained unmatched. This specimen was PBMCs, taken on the day of the yellow fever booster vaccination. The receptor comes from a man aged 30 to 45 who received the YFV17D yellow fever vaccine. The chain joins TRBV5-6 to TRBJ2-1, with TRBD2 matching 7 bases. Here the CDR3 reads CASSLAGLAVSYNEQFF. Here the CDR3 DNA reads TGTGCCAGCAGCTTGGCCGGCCTAGCGGTATCCTACAATGAGCAGTTCTTC.